Below, 31 T cell receptor beta chains from the same sample are listed, as sequenced in a study of blood T cell repertoires in COVID-19. TCRdb keeps only in-frame clones here, not all; method: immunoSEQ multiplex PCR. The table records 30,000 to 35,000 clones, about 75% of them present only once. The sequenced sample was peripheral blood. The receptors come from a man of 80 years or more with active or convalescent COVID-19.

With regard to this clone: The sample carries other DNA sequences with the same CDR3. This chain joins TRBV5-1 and TRBJ2-1, with TRBD2 matching over 7 bases. Germline trimming cut 0 bases from V and 0 bases from J; bases unmatched to any gene: 3. Per germline, CDR1 SGHRS and CDR2 YFSETQ. This CDR3 has 16 amino acids. As DNA, the CDR3 is TGCGCCAGCAGCTTGGGGGGAGGGAGCTCCTACAATGAGCAGTTCTTC. This translates into CASSLGGGSSYNEQFF.

The V gene is TRBV2, the J gene TRBJ1-6, with a tentative D call TRBD1 (6 bases). This CDR3 contains 14 residues. Germline V lookup: CDR1 SNHLY, CDR2 FYNNEI. With 4 bases removed from V and 3 bases from J, the gap between germline ends came to 7 bases. DNA for the CDR3: TGTGCCAGCAGTGTCAGGGGCTATAATTCACCCCTCCACTTT. As protein: CASSVRGYNSPLHF.

This clone was seen a few times. This chain links TRBV7-9 with TRBJ2-5, with 7 bases aligning to TRBD2. Trimming took 1 base from V and 5 from J; bases not matched to a gene: 4. CDR3 size: 14 residues. Germline V gene data show CDR1 as SEHNR and CDR2 as FQNEAQ (reference sequence). The CDR3 DNA is TGTGCCAGCAGCTTAGGACTAGCCGGGGAGACCCAGTACTTC. It translates to CASSLGLAGETQYF.

This chain connects TRBV18 to TRBJ1-3, with unresolved D. CDR3 length: 16 amino acids. Between the trimmed V and J ends, which lost 0 bases and 3 bases, there was a span of 12 bases. Per germline, CDR1 KGHSH and CDR2 LQKENI. The CDR3 nucleotides are TGTGCCAGCTCACCACCGCCGCAGAATTTTGGAAACACCATATATTTT. It yields the protein CASSPPPQNFGNTIYF.

This chain joins TRBV7-9 and TRBJ2-2, with 7 bases that match TRBD2. The CDR3 totals 14 residues. Germline values: CDR1 SEHNR, CDR2 FQNEAQ (reference sequence). V was clipped by 5 bases and J by 7 bases; unmatched bases: 7. This CDR3 reads CASSLGGNDGELFF. DNA for the CDR3: TGTGCCAGCAGCCTGGGAGGGAATGACGGGGAGCTGTTTTTT.

The CDR3 protein is CASSRTEETQYF. Here the CDR3 DNA reads TGTGCCAGCAGTCGGACAGAAGAGACCCAGTACTTC. The chain links TRBV12-3 or TRBV12-4 to TRBJ2-5; perhaps TRBD1 as D (6 bases). V lost 5 bases and J 3 bases, leaving 7 bases between the germline ends. CDR3 length equals 12 residues.

This clone ranks as medium-sized. The chain uses TRBV28 and TRBJ2-1, with 8 bases lining up with TRBD2. The CDR3 loop spans 18 amino acids. Germline CDR1 reads MDHEN; CDR2 reads SYDVKM. Trimming removed 3 bases from V and 2 bases from J; junction bases left unmatched: 12. DNA for the CDR3: TGTGCCAGCAGTTTCCGACTAGCGAACATATGGGCCTACAATGAGCAGTTCTTC. Its translation: CASSFRLANIWAYNEQFF.

The rearrangement links TRBV6-6 to TRBJ2-7; the match to TRBD1 covers 9 bases. The CDR3 has 16 amino acids. The germline CDR1 and CDR2 sequences are MNHNY and SVGAGI (reference sequence). V lost 5 bases to trimming and J lost 1 base; unmatched junction nucleotides: 9. CDR3 nucleotide sequence: TGTGCCAGCAGTCCGCCTTCCGGGACAGGGTCCTACGAGCAGTACTTC. Its protein product is CASSPPSGTGSYEQYF.

CDR3 bases: TGCGCCAGCAGCCCTCGGGTAGACTCCTACAATGAGCAGTTCTTC. Translation gives CASSPRVDSYNEQFF. This rearrangement joins TRBV5-1 to TRBJ2-1; D uncertain. Germline V gives CDR1 SGHRS, CDR2 YFSETQ. The CDR3 runs to 15 residues. The V gene lost 4 bases and the J gene lost 0 bases, with 11 bases spanning the gap.

The count of this clone is one. The chain couples TRBV29-1 to TRBJ1-1; D is ambiguous. V gave up 1 base and J gave up 3 bases, with 12 bases separating them. Germline CDR1 SQVTM, CDR2 ANQGSEA. This CDR3 is built from 14 residues. CDR3: CSVEVRGLDTEAFF. The CDR3 DNA follows: TGCAGCGTTGAAGTGAGAGGGTTGGACACTGAAGCTTTCTTT.

The CDR3 nucleotides are TGTGCCAGCAGCACACAGGGAGTAGACCAAGAGACCCAGTACTTC. Amino acids: CASSTQGVDQETQYF. The chain recombines TRBV5-5 with TRBJ2-5; a weak D match, TRBD1 (6 bases). Between the trimmed V and J ends, which lost 4 bases and 0 bases, there was a span of 13 bases. The CDR3 totals 15 residues. CDR1 is SGHKS and CDR2 is YYEKEE in the germline V gene (reference sequence).

The chain joins TRBV5-1 to TRBJ2-2; 9 nucleotides match TRBD2. CDR3 length: 14 amino acids. V lost 7 bases and J lost 3; bases outside the gene matches: 4. Per the germline V gene, CDR1 is SGHRS and CDR2 is YFSETQ. The CDR3 bases are TGCGCCAGCGCTAGACTAGCGGACACCGGGGAGCTGTTTTTT. The encoded protein is CASARLADTGELFF.

In nucleotides, the CDR3 is TGCGCCAGCAGCCAAGATTGGAGCCAGCGGGGGGACTACGAGCAGTACTTC. Encoded protein: CASSQDWSQRGDYEQYF. The chain uses TRBV4-1 and TRBJ2-7; TRBD2 aligns across 9 bases. The V segment lost 0 bases and the J segment 3 bases; nucleotides outside the gene matches: 9. This CDR3 spans 17 amino acids. Germline values: CDR1 MGHRA, CDR2 YSYEKL.

This chain connects TRBV3-1 (or the pseudogene TRBV3-2) to TRBJ1-6; D not certain. In germline, CDR1 is LGHDT, CDR2 YNNKEL (reference sequence). This CDR3 has 16 residues. The V gene lost 0 bases and the J gene lost 10 bases, with 16 bases spanning the gap. The CDR3 region has the DNA TGTGCCAGCAGCCAAGATAGCGGTAATTCGTGGTCACCCCTCCACTTT. Residues: CASSQDSGNSWSPLHF.

This clone occurred once. V is TRBV5-6 and J is TRBJ1-6, with D perhaps TRBD1 (6 bases). The CDR3 runs 17 residues. The V and J ends lost 0 bases and 0 bases respectively, with 10 bases between them. The germline gives CDR1 SGHDT, CDR2 YYEEEE. DNA for the CDR3: TGTGCCAGCAGCTTGGTATTGGACAGCTCCTATAATTCACCCCTCCACTTT. It is translated as CASSLVLDSSYNSPLHF. Using reference TRBV5-6 and TRBJ1-6 for the parts outside the CDR3, the full variable domain is DAGVTQSPTHLIKTRGQQVTLRCSPKSGHDTVSWYQQALGQGPQFIFQYYEEEERQRGNFPDRFSGHQFPNYSSELNVNALLLGDSALYLCASSLVLDSSYNSPLHFGNGTRLTVT.

This chain joins TRBV18 and TRBJ2-2; D might be TRBD1 (6 bases). From germline, CDR1 is KGHSH and CDR2 LQKENI. Trimming left V 5 bases short and J 8 bases short, with 18 bases between. This CDR3 is 15 amino acids long. The CDR3 region is CASSIRDTLQGELFF. In DNA form, the CDR3 reads TGTGCCAGCTCAATCCGGGACACCCTTCAAGGGGAGCTGTTTTTT.

This sequence joins TRBV7-9 and TRBJ2-3; 7 bases map to TRBD2. The germline V gene has CDR1 SEHNR and CDR2 FQNEAQ (reference sequence). Trimming at V came to 5 bases and at J to 10 bases, leaving 18 bases not matched to a gene. The CDR3 has 16 amino acids. CDR3: CASSQTTSRGGLAQYF. DNA of the CDR3: TGTGCCAGCAGCCAAACGACTAGCCGGGGAGGCCTAGCGCAGTATTTT.

The chain has TRBV24-1 and TRBJ2-5, with 11 positions matching TRBD1. The junction had 6 bases not matched to a gene; V was cut back by 3 bases and J by 1 base. The CDR3 is made up of 17 amino acids. Germline CDR1 reads KGHDR; CDR2 reads SFDVKD. The CDR3 DNA is TGTGCCACCAGTGATCTTCCCGGGACAGGGGGCCAAGAGACCCAGTACTTC. Its protein is CATSDLPGTGGQETQYF.

This sequence joins TRBV7-2 and TRBJ2-5; 14 bases align to TRBD2. The CDR3 is 16 residues long. CDR1 is SGHTA and CDR2 is FQGNSA in the germline V gene. Unmatched junction bases numbered 6, after V lost 5 bases and J lost 4 bases. CDR3 loop: CASSPTSGRAGETQYF. As DNA, the CDR3 is TGTGCCAGCAGCCCGACTAGCGGGAGGGCGGGAGAGACCCAGTACTTC.

This chain links TRBV19 with TRBJ1-4; 7 positions match TRBD1. Looked up from germline, CDR1 is LNHDA and CDR2 is SQIVND (reference sequence). CDR3 length equals 13 residues. V gave up 6 bases and J gave up 8 bases; unmatched junction bases: 6. The CDR3 loop is CASRRQGPEKLFF. The CDR3 DNA sequence: TGTGCCAGTAGGAGACAGGGTCCCGAAAAACTGTTTTTT.

This rearrangement joins TRBV28 to TRBJ2-2; 8 bases are a match to TRBD1. The V segment lost 6 bases and the J segment 11 bases; nucleotides outside the gene matches: 20. The CDR3 totals 17 residues. Per germline, CDR1 MDHEN and CDR2 SYDVKM. CDR3 protein: CASSSTGQEFMVTELFF. For the CDR3, the DNA is TGTGCCAGCAGCTCGACGGGACAGGAATTCATGGTTACTGAGCTGTTTTTT. Full variable domain (missing parts from reference TRBV28 and TRBJ2-2): DVKVTQSSRYLVKRTGEKVFLECVQDMDHENMFWYRQDPGLGLRLIYFSYDVKMKEKGDIPEGYSVSREKKERFSLILESASTNQTSMYLCASSSTGQEFMVTELFFGEGSRLTVL.

The chain recombines TRBV7-8 with TRBJ1-3, with 7 bases fitting TRBD1. There are 16 residues in the CDR3. Germline V gene data show CDR1 as SGHVS and CDR2 as FQNEAQ. The trim removed 0 bases at V and 2 bases at J, leaving 4 bases unmatched. The CDR3 DNA reads TGTGCCAGCAGCTTAGCCCTAACAGGGGCTGGAAACACCATATATTTT. Protein sequence: CASSLALTGAGNTIYF. Full variable domain (rest looked up from reference TRBV7-8 and TRBJ1-3): GAGVSQSPRYKVAKRGQDVALRCDPISGHVSLFWYQQALGQGPEFLTYFQNEAQLDKSGLPSDRFFAERPEGSVSTLKIQRTQQEDSAVYLCASSLALTGAGNTIYFGEGSWLTVV.

The CDR3 DNA sequence: TGTGCCAGCAGCCCTGGGCAGAACACTGAAGCTTTCTTT. Its protein product is CASSPGQNTEAFF. The chain uses TRBV11-2 and TRBJ1-1; D is unclear. The CDR3 is 13 amino acids. Looked up from germline, CDR1 is SGHAT and CDR2 is FQNNGV. V dropped 5 bases and J dropped 1 base, with 8 bases sitting between them.

The V gene is TRBV10-3, the J gene TRBJ1-1; D is unclear. The CDR3 spans 13 residues. CDR1 is ENHRY and CDR2 is SYGVKD in the germline V gene. V was trimmed by 2 bases and J by 1 base, leaving 5 bases between them. CDR3 amino acids: CAISERGNTEAFF. CDR3 bases: TGTGCCATCAGTGAGCGAGGGAACACTGAAGCTTTCTTT.

The chain has TRBV5-1 and TRBJ2-7; 7 bases agree with TRBD2. The CDR3 sequence is 17 residues long. V was clipped by 4 bases and J by 0 bases; unmatched bases: 13. Germline loops: CDR1 SGHRS, CDR2 YFSETQ. This chain's CDR3 is CASSATSSGLYSYEQYF. The CDR3 nucleotides are TGCGCCAGCAGCGCGACCTCTAGCGGACTGTACTCCTACGAGCAGTACTTC.

This clone is termed medium-sized. The chain combines TRBV12-3 or TRBV12-4 with TRBJ2-7; 7 bases match TRBD2. The CDR3 has 13 amino acids. Trimming removed 7 bases from V and 5 bases from J; junction bases left unmatched: 8. Here the CDR3 DNA reads TGTGCCAGCAAGGTTTGGGGGGGTCACGAGCAGTACTTC. Translation gives CASKVWGGHEQYF.

This sequence joins TRBV3-1 (or the pseudogene TRBV3-2) and TRBJ2-2, with 10 bases identical to TRBD2. V was clipped by 5 bases and J by 6 bases; unmatched bases: 6. Germline assignment: CDR1 LGHDT and CDR2 YNNKEL (reference sequence). The CDR3 loop spans 15 amino acids. The CDR3 DNA follows: TGTGCCAGCAGCATGGGGAGCGGGAGGGCCGGGGAGCTGTTTTTT. Its protein product is CASSMGSGRAGELFF.

A single count supports this clone. The J gene is TRBJ1-5, the V gene TRBV7-2; the D is unclear. The germline V gene has CDR1 SGHTA and CDR2 FQGNSA. Trimming cost V 2 bases and J 4 bases, with 6 bases left between them. The CDR3 is made up of 13 amino acids. The DNA for the CDR3 is TGTGCCAGCAGCTTACGCCTAAATCAGCCCCAGCATTTT. It specifies CASSLRLNQPQHF.

This rearrangement joins TRBV7-9 to TRBJ2-1, with a possible D match to TRBD2 (5 bases). The CDR3 extends over 13 amino acids. Germline V gene data show CDR1 as SEHNR and CDR2 as FQNEAQ (reference sequence). The V end was cut by 5 bases, the J end by 15 bases, with 20 bases between. The CDR3 protein is CASSGREPSIRFF. CDR3 nucleotides: TGTGCCAGCAGCGGACGGGAACCGTCTATTAGGTTCTTC.

This chain joins TRBV2 and TRBJ2-7; D is ambiguous. Germline V gives CDR1 SNHLY, CDR2 FYNNEI. The CDR3 sequence is 13 residues long. Trimming cost V 7 bases and J 4 bases, with 14 bases left between them. Here the CDR3 DNA reads TGTGCCAGCACAATTCACCCACAATACGAGCAGTACTTC. It encodes CASTIHPQYEQYF.

The genes are TRBV24-1 and TRBJ2-2; 11 bases match TRBD1. The germline CDR1 and CDR2 sequences are KGHDR and SFDVKD. This CDR3 is built from 18 residues. The V and J ends lost 0 bases and 5 bases, in that order; junction bases with no gene match: 7. CDR3 loop: CATSDLFSDRGQTGELFF. The DNA for the CDR3 is TGTGCCACCAGTGATTTGTTTTCGGACAGGGGGCAAACCGGGGAGCTGTTTTTT.